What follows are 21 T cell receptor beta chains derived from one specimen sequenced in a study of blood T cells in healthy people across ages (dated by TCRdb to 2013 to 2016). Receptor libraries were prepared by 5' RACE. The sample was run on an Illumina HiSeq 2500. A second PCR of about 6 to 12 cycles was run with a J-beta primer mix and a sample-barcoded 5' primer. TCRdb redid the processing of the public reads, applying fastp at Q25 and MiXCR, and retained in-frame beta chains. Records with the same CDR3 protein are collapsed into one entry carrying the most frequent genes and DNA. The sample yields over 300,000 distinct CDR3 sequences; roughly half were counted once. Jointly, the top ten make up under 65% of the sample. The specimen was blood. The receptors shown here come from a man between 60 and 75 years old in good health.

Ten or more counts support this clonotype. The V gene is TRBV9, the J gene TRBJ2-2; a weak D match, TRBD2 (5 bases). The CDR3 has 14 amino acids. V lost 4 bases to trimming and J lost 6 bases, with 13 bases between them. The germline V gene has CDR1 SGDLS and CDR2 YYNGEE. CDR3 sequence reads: CASSPRSSAGELFF. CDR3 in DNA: TGTGCCAGCAGCCCGAGAAGTAGCGCCGGGGAGCTGTTTTTT.

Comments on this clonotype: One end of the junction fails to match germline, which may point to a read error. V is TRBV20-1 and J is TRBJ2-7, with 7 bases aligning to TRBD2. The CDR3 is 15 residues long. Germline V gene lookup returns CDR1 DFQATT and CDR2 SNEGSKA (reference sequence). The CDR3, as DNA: TGCAGTGCCAGAGACGCGGGAGTACCTCAATACGAGCAGTACTTC. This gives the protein CSARDAGVPQYEQYF.

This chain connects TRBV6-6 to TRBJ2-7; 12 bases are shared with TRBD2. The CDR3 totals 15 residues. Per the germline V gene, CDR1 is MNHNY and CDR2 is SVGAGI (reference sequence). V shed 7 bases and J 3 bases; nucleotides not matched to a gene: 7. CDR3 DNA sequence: TGTGCCAGCACCAGACGGACTAGCGGGGACTACGAGCAGTACTTC. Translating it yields CASTRRTSGDYEQYF.

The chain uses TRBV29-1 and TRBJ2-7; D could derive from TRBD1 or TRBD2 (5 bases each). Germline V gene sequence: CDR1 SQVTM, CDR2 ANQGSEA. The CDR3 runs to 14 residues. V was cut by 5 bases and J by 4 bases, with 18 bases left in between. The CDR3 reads CSVRGDRGDYEQYF. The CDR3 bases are TGCAGCGTTCGGGGCGACAGAGGGGATTACGAGCAGTACTTC.

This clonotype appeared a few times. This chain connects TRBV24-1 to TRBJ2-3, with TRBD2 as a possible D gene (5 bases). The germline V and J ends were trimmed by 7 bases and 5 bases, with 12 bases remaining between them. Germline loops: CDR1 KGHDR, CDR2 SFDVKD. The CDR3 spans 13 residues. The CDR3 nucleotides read TGTGCCACCAGGGGAGAAGTTATAGATACGCAGTATTTT. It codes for CATRGEVIDTQYF.

The CDR3 DNA reads TGTGCCTGGGGAGGGGTCTCTGGAAACACCATATATTTT. It specifies CAWGGVSGNTIYF. The rearrangement uses TRBV30 and TRBJ1-3, with D possibly matching TRBD1 (5 bases). Trimming removed 5 bases at V and 0 bases at J, with 8 bases between. Germline V gene sequence: CDR1 GTSNPN, CDR2 SVGIG (reference sequence). The CDR3 has 13 residues.

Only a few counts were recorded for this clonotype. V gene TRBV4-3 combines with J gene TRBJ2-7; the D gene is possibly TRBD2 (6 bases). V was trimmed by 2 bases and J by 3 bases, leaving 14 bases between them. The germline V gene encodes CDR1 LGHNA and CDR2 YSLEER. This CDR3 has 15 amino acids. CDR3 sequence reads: CASSQMWRGLYEQYF. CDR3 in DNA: TGCGCCAGCAGCCAAATGTGGCGGGGCCTCTACGAGCAGTACTTC.

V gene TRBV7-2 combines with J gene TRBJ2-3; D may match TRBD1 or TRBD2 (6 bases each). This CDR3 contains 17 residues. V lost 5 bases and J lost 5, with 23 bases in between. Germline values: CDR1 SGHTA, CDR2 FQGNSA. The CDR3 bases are TGTGCCAGCAGCGTACAGGACAGCCCCGTGGGGGGAGATACGCAGTATTTT. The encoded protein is CASSVQDSPVGGDTQYF.

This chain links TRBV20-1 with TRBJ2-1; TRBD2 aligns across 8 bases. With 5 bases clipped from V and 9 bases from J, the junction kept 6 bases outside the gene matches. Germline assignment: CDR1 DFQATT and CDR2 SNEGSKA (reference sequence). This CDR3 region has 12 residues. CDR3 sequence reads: CSAGSGRGEQFF. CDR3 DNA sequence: TGCAGTGCTGGGAGCGGGAGAGGTGAGCAGTTCTTC.

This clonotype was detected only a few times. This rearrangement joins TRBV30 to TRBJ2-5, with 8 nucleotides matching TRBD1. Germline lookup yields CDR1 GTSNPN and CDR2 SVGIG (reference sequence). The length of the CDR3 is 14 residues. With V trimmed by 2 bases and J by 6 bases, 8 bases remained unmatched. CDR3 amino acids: CAWSPLQGGKTQYF. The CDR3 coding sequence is TGTGCCTGGAGTCCCTTACAGGGGGGAAAGACCCAGTACTTC.

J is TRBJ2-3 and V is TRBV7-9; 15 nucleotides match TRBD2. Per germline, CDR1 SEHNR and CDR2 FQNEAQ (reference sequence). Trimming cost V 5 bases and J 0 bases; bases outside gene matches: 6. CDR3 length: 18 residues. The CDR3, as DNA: TGTGCCAGCAGCCCGAGGACTAGCGGGAGGGGTAGCACAGATACGCAGTATTTT. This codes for CASSPRTSGRGSTDTQYF.

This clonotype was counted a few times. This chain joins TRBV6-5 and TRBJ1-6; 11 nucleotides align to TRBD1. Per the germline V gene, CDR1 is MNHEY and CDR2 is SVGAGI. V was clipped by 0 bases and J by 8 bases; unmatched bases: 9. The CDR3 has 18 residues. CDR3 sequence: CASSYSGYRGQGDSPLHF. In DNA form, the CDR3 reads TGTGCCAGCAGTTACTCTGGGTATCGGGGACAGGGGGATTCACCCCTCCACTTT.

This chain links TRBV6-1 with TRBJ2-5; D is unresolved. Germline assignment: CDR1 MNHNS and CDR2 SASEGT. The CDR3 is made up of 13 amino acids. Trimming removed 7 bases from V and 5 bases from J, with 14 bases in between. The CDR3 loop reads CASTARVGETQYF. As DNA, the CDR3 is TGTGCCAGCACAGCCCGGGTTGGCGAGACCCAGTACTTC.

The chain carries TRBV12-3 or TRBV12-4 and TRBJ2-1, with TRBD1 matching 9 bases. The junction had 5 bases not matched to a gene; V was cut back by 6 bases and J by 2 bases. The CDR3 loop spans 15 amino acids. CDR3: CASRMGQGPYNEQFF. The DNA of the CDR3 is TGTGCCAGCAGAATGGGACAGGGCCCCTACAATGAGCAGTTCTTC.

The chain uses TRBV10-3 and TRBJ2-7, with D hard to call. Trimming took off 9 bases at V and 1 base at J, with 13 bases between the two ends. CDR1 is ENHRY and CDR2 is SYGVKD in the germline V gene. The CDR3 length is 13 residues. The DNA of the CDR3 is TGTGCCATTAAAGAGACGGCTTCCTACGAGCAGTACTTC. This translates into CAIKETASYEQYF.

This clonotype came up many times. The CDR3: CASSPRGGGRAVMDEQFF. The CDR3 nucleotides are TGTGCCAGCAGCCCACGGGGGGGCGGGAGGGCCGTTATGGATGAGCAGTTCTTC. The genes are TRBV9 and TRBJ2-1; 9 positions match TRBD2. In germline, CDR1 is SGDLS, CDR2 YYNGEE. This CDR3 comprises 18 residues. V lost 4 bases, J lost 8 bases, and 19 bases stayed unmatched.

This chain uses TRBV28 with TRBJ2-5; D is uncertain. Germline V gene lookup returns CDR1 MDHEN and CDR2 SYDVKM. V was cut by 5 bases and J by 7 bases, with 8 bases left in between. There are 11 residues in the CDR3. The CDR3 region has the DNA TGTGCCAGCAGTATCAAAGCGACCCAGTACTTC. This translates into CASSIKATQYF.

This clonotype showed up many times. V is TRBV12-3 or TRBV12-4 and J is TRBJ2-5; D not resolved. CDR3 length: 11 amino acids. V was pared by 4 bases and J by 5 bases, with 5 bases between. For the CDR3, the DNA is TGTGCCAGCAGTTGGGCGGAGACCCAGTACTTC. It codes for CASSWAETQYF.

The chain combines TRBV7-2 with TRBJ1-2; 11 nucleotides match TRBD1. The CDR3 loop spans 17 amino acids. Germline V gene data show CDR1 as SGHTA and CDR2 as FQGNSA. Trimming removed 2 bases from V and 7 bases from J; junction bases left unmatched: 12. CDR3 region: CASSLSPGQGAFGGYTF. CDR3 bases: TGTGCCAGCAGCTTATCCCCCGGACAGGGGGCGTTTGGTGGCTACACCTTC.

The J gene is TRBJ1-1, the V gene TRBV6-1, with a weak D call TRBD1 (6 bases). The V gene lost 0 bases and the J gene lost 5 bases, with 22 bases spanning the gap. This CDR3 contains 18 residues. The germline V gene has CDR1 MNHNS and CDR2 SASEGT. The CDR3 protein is CASSEAAPGAVGRTEAFF. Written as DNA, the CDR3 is TGTGCCAGCAGTGAAGCTGCCCCGGGGGCGGTGGGAAGGACTGAAGCTTTCTTT.

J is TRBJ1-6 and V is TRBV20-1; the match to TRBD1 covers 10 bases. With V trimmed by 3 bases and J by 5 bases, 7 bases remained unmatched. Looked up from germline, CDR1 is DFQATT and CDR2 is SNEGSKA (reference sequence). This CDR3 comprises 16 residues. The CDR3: CSARAQDRGDNSPLHF. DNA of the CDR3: TGCAGTGCTAGGGCCCAGGACAGGGGGGATAATTCACCCCTCCACTTT.